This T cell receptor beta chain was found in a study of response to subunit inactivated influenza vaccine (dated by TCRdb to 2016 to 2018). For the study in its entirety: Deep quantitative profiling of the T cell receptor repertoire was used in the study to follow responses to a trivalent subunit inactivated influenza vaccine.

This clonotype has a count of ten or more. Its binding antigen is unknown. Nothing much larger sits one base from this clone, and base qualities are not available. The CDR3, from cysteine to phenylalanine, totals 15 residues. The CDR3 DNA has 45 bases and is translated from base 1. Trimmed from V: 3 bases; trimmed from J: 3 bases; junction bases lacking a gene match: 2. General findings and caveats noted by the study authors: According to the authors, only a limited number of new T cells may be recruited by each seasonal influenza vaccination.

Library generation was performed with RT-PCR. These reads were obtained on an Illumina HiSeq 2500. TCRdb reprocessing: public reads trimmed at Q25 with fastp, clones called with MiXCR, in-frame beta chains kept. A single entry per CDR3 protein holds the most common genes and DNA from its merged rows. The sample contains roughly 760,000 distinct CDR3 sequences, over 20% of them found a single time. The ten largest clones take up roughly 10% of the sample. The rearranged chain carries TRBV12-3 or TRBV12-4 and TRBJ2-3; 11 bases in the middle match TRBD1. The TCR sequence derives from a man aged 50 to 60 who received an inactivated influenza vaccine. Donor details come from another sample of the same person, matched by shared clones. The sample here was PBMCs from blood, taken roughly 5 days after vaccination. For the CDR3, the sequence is CASSFGDRGTDTQYF. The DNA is TGTGCCAGCAGTTTTGGGGACAGGGGGACAGATACGCAGTATTTT.